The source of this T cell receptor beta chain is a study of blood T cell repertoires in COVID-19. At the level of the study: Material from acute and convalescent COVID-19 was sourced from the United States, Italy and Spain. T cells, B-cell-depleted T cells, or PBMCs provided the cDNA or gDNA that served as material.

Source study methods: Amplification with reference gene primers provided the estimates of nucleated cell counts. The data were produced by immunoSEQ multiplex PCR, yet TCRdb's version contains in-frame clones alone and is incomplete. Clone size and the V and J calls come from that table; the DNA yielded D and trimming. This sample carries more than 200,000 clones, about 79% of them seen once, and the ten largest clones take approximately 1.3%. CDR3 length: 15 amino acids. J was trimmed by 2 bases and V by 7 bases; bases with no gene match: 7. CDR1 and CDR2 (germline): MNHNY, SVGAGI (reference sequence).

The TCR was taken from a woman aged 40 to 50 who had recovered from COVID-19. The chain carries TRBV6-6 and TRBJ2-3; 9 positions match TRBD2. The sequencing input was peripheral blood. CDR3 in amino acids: CASNELAGSTDTQYF. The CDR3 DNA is TGTGCCAGCAATGAGCTAGCGGGGTCCACAGATACGCAGTATTTT.